The clone carrying this T cell receptor beta chain was found a few times. The target antigen is unknown. The data derive from a study of T cells in Graves' hyperthyroidism and ophthalmopathy. Amplified TCR beta CDR3 regions came from RNA transcripts. The primer set for the first-round RT-PCR of the TCR CDR3 was HTBI. TCRdb itself ran the multiplex PCR reads through MiXCR, one entry per CDR3 protein. This sample carries around 570,000 distinct CDR3 sequences, 15% to 20% of them seen once, and the ten largest clones take about half. The CDR3 runs 15 residues. Germline loops: CDR1 SGHNT, CDR2 YYREEE (reference sequence). V was pared by 5 bases and J by 5 bases, with 7 bases of the junction left unmatched. Study-wide results and limits: Ophthalmopathy was predicted by the model a median of around 5.9 months ahead of onset.

The material sequenced was blood. This clonotype originated in a man in his forties with Graves' ophthalmopathy. The chain couples TRBV5-4 to TRBJ2-1, with 10 bases that match TRBD2. The CDR3 DNA follows: TGTGCCAGCAGGTCGGGGACTAGCGTTGACAATGAGCAGTTCTTC. Protein sequence: CASRSGTSVDNEQFF.